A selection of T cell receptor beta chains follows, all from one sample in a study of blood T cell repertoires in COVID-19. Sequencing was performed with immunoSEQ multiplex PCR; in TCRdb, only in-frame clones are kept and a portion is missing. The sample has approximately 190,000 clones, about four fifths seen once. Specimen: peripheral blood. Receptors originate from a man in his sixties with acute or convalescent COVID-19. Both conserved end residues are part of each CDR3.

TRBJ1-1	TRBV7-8	CASSSRTGLNTEAFF
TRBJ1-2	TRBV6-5	CASTLLGANYGYTF
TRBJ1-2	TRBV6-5	CASNAGTAYGYTF
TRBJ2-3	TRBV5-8	CASSLGPGGSDTQYF
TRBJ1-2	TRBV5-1	CASSPTGSDGYTF
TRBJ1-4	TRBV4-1	CASSQLQGTNEKLFF
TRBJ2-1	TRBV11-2	CASSSNFRRQGASYNEQFF
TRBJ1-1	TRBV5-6	CASSFLSGADTEAFF
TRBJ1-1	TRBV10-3	CAISVDTGGTEAFF
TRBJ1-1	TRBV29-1	CSVGQGQGAFF
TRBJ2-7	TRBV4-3	CASRGTGPEQYF
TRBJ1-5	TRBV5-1	CASSPIPTGLNQPQHF
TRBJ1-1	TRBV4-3	CASSQVIIGQGTTFF
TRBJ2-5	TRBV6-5	CASSYASGGLETQYF
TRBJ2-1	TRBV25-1	CASSENGYNEQFF
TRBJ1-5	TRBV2	CASSEPLRGPAQHF
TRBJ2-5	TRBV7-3	CASSLGQIETQYF
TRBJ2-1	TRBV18	CASSPGTGATHEQFF
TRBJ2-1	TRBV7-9	CASSLLHLSSGIYNEQFF
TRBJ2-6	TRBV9	CASKSGSGANVLTF
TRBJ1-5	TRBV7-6	CASSLEGQGILGPQHF
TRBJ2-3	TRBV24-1	CATSAQTSGSPSTDTQYF
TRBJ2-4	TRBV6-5	CASSYSHTLAKNIQYF
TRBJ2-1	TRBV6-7	CASENNEQFF
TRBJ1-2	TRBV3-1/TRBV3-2	CASSPAPGVGYGYTF
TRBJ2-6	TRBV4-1	CASSLASTETSRSGANVLTF
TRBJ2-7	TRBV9	CASSVDGQGARYEQYF
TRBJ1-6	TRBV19	CASSIGQGIDSPLHF
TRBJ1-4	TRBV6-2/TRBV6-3	CASSYSMVGEREKLFF
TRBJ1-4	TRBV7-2	CASSLVGRAATEKLFF
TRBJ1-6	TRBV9	CASSPTGGNSPLHF
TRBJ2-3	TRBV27	CASSHRGLAGGLINTQYF
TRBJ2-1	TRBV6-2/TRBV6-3	CASSYNRGLAGREQFF